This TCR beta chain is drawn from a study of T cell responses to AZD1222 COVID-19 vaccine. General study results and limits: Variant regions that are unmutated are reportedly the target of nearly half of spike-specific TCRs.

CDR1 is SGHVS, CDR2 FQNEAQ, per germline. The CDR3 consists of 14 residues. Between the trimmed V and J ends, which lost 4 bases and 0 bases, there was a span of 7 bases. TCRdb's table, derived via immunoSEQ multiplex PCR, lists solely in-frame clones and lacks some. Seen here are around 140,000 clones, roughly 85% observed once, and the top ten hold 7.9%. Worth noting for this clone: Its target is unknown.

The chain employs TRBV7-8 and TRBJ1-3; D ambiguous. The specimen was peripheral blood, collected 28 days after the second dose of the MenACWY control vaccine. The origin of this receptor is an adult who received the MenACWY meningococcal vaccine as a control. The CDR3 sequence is CASSSTASGNTIYF. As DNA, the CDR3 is TGTGCCAGCAGCTCGACGGCCTCTGGAAACACCATATATTTT.